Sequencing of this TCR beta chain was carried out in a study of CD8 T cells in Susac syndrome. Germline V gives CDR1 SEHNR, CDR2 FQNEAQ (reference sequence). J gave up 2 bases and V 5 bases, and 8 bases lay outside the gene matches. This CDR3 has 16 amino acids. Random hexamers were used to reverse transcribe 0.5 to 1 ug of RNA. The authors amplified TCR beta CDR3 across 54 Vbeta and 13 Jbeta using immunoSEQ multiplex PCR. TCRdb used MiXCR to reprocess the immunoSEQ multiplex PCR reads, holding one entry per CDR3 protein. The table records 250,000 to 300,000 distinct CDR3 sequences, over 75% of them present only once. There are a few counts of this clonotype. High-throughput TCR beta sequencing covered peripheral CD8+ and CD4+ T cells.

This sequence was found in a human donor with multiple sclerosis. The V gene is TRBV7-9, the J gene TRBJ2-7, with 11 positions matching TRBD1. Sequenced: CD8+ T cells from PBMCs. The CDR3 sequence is CASSDLMGQGAYEQYF. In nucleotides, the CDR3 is TGTGCCAGCAGCGACCTCATGGGACAGGGGGCCTACGAGCAGTACTTC.